Listed below are T cell receptor beta chains from one sample, sequenced in a study of blood T cell repertoires in COVID-19. Produced via immunoSEQ multiplex PCR; TCRdb's table is partial and in-frame only. This repertoire shows about 270,000 clones, around 88% found once; its top ten account for 1% to 1.5%. The sample was PBMCs or T cells enriched from blood (not recorded which). Receptors originate from a woman aged 40 to 50 with acute COVID-19. CDR3s include the opening cysteine and the closing phenylalanine or tryptophan. Fields, in order: J gene, V gene, D gene, clone size, CDR3 protein, CDR3 DNA. A D gene is named only where the DNA matches it firmly. Only part of the rows carry a size: once, few, many, or a class if the clone is expanded.

TRBJ2-5 TRBV9 . . CASSVAGYRPGETQYF TGTGCCAGCAGCGTAGCTGGGTACAGGCCTGGGGAGACCCAGTACTTC
TRBJ2-1 TRBV10-2 TRBD2 . CASTLAGGYHEQFF TGCGCCAGCACACTAGCGGGAGGGTACCATGAGCAGTTCTTC
TRBJ2-2 TRBV4-3 TRBD2 . CASSRSSGPETGELFF TGCGCCAGCAGCAGGTCTAGCGGGCCAGAGACCGGGGAGCTGTTTTTT
TRBJ1-2 TRBV27 TRBD1 once CASSGLDRVDGYTF TGTGCCAGCAGTGGCCTAGACAGGGTAGATGGCTACACCTTC
TRBJ1-2 TRBV19 . . CATRTVNYGYTF TGTGCCACAAGGACAGTTAACTATGGCTACACCTTC
TRBJ1-6 TRBV3-1/TRBV3-2 TRBD1 . CASSQDFGTGNSSPLHF TGTGCCAGCAGCCAAGATTTTGGGACAGGGAACTCTTCACCCCTCCACTTT
TRBJ2-7 TRBV6-5 TRBD1 . CASRSQGKYEQYF TGTGCCAGCAGATCACAGGGGAAATACGAGCAGTACTTC
TRBJ1-4 TRBV5-1 . . CASSNLATNEKLFF TGCGCCAGCAGCAACCTCGCGACTAATGAAAAACTGTTTTTT
TRBJ1-2 TRBV7-9 . . CASSPRRGAEGYGYTF TGTGCCAGCAGCCCACGCCGGGGGGCGGAGGGTTATGGCTACACCTTC
TRBJ2-7 TRBV10-3 TRBD1 . CAIRDQDRGLNEQYF TGTGCCATCAGAGATCAAGACAGGGGGCTCAACGAGCAGTACTTC